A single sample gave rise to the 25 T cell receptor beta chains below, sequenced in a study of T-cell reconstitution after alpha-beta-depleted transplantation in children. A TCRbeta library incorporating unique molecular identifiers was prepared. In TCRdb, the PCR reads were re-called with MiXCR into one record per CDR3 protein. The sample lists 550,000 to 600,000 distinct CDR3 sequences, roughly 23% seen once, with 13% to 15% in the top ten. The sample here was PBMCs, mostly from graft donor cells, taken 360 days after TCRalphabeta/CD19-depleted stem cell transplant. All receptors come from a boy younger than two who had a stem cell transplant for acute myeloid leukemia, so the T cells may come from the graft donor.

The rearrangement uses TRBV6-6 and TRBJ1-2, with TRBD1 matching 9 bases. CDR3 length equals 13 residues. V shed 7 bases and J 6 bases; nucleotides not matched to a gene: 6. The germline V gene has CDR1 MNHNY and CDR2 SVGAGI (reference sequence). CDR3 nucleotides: TGTGCCAGCATGGGGACAGGGCCGGATGGCTACACCTTC. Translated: CASMGTGPDGYTF.

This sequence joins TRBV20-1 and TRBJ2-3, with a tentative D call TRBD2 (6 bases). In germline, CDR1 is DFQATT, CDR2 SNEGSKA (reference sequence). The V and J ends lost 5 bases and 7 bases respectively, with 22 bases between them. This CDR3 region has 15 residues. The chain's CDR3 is CSADYSGRSIHTQYF. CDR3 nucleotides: TGCAGTGCTGATTATAGCGGACGTTCTATACATACGCAGTATTTT.

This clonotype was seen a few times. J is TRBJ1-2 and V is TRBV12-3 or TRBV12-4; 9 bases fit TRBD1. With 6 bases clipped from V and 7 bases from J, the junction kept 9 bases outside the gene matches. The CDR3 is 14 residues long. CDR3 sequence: CASRRQGEIRGYTF. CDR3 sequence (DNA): TGTGCCAGCAGGAGACAGGGGGAGATACGTGGCTACACCTTC.

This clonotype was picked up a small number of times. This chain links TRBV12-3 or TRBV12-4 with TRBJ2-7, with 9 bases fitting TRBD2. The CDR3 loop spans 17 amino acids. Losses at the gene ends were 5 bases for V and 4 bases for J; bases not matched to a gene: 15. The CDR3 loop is CASSPHPPFSGGYEQYF. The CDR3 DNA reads TGTGCCAGCAGTCCACATCCCCCCTTTAGCGGGGGTTACGAGCAGTACTTC.

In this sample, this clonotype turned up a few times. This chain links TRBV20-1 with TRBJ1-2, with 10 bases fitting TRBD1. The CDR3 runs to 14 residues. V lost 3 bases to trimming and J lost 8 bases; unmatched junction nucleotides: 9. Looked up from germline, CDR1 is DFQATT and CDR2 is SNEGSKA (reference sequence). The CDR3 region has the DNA TGCAGTGCTAGGTATGGGACAGGGGTCCCGGGCTACACCTTC. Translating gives CSARYGTGVPGYTF.

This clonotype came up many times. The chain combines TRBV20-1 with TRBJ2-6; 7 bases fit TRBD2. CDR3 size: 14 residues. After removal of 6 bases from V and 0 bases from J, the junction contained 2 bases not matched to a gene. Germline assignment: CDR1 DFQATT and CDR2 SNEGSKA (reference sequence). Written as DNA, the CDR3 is TGCAGTGCCCGGGAGGCCTCTGGGGCCAACGTCCTGACTTTC. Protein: CSAREASGANVLTF.

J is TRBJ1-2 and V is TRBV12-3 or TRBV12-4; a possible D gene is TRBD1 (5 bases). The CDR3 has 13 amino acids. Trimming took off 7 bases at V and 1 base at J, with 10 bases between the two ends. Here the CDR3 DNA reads TGTGCCAGCACGGACACCATTAACTATGGCTACACCTTC. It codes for CASTDTINYGYTF.

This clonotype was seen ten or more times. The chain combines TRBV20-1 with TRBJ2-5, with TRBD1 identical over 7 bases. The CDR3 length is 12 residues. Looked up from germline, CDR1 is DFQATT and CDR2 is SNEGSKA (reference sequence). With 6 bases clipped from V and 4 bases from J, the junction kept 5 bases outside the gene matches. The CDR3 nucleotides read TGCAGTGCCTTACAGGGGAGAGAGACCCAGTACTTC. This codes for CSALQGRETQYF.

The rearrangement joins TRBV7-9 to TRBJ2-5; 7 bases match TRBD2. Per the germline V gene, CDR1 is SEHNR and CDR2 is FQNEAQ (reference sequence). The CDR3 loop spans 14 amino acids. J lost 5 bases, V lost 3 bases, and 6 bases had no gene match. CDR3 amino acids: CASSFGLEAETQYF. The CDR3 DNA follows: TGTGCCAGCAGCTTTGGACTAGAAGCTGAGACCCAGTACTTC. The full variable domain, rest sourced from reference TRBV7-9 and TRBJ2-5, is DTGVSQNPRHKITKRGQNVTFRCDPISEHNRLYWYRQTLGQGPEFLTYFQNEAQLEKSRLLSDRFSAERPKGSFSTLEIQRTEQGDSAMYLCASSFGLEAETQYFGPGTRLLVL.

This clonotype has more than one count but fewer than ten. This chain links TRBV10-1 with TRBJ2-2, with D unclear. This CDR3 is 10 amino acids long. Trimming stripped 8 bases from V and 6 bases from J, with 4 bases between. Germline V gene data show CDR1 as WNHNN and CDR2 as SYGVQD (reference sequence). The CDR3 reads CASHPGELFF. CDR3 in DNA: TGCGCCAGCCATCCCGGGGAGCTGTTTTTT.

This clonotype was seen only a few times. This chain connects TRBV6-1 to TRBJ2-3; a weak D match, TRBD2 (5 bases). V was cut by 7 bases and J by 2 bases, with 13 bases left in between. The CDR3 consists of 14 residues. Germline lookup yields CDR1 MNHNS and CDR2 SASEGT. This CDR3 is CASTLSGITDTQYF. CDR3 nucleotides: TGTGCCAGCACCTTGTCGGGGATCACAGATACGCAGTATTTT.

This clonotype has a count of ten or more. CDR3 loop: CASPYICSRNGELAYEQYV. The CDR3 bases are TGTGCCAGCCCGTATATATGTAGCAGAAACGGTGAATTGGCCTACGAGCAGTACGTC. The gene calls are TRBV7-7 and TRBJ2-7; D is undetermined. V was shortened by 8 bases and J by 2 bases, with 31 bases between the two germline ends. This CDR3 spans 19 amino acids. Germline-derived CDR1 and CDR2 are SSHAT and FNYEAQ (reference sequence).

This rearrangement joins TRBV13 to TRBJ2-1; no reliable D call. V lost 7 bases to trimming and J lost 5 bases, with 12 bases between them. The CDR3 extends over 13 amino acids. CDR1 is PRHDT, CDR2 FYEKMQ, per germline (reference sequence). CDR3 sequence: CASIPAGHNEQFF. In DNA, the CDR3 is TGTGCCAGCATCCCTGCTGGGCACAATGAGCAGTTCTTC.

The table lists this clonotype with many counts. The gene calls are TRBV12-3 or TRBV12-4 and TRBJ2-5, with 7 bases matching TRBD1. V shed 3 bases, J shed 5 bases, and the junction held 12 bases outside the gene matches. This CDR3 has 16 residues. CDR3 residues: CASSLTGQAGPETQYF. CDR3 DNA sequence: TGTGCCAGCAGTTTGACTGGACAGGCTGGGCCGGAGACCCAGTACTTC.

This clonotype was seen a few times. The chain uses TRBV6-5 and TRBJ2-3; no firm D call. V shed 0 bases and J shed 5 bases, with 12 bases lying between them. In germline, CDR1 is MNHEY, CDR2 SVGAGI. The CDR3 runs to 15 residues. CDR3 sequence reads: CASSYSHRPGDTQYF. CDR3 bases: TGTGCCAGCAGTTACTCGCACCGGCCAGGAGATACGCAGTATTTT.

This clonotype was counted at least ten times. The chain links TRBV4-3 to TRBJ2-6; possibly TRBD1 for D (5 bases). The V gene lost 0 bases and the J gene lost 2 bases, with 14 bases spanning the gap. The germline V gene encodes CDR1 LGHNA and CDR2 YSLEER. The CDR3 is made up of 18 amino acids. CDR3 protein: CASSQEGQFDTGANVLTF. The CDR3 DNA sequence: TGCGCCAGCAGCCAAGAGGGGCAGTTTGATACTGGGGCCAACGTCCTGACTTTC.

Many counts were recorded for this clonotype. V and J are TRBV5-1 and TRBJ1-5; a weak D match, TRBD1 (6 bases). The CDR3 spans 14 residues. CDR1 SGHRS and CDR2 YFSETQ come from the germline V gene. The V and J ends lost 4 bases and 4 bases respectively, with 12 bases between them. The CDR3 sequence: CASSLGQPNQPQHF. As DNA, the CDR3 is TGCGCCAGCAGCCTAGGACAGCCGAATCAGCCCCAGCATTTT.

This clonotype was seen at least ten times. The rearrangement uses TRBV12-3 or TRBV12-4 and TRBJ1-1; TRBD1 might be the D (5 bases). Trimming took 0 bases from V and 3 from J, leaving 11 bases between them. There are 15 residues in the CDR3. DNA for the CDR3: TGTGCCAGCAGTTTAGCGCTTGGGGGGGACACTGAAGCTTTCTTT. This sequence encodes CASSLALGGDTEAFF.

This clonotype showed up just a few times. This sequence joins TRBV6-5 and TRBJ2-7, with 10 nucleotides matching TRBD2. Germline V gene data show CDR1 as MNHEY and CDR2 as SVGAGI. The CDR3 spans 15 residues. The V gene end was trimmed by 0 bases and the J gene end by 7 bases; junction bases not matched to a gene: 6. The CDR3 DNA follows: TGTGCCAGCAGTTACTCCCGAGCGGGGGGGCTTGAGCAGTACTTC. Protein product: CASSYSRAGGLEQYF.

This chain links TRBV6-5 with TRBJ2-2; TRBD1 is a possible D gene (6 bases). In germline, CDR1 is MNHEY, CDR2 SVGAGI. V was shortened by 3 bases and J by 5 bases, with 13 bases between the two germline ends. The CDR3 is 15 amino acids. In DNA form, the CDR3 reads TGTGCCAGCAGTTATTCGGCAGGGGAGACCGGGGAGCTGTTTTTT. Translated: CASSYSAGETGELFF.

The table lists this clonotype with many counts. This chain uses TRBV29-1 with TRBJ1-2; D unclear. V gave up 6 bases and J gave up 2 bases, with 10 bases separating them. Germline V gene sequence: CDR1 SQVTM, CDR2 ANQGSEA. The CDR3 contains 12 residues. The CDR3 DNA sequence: TGCAGCGTGGGAGGGTTCAACTATGGCTACACCTTC. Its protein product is CSVGGFNYGYTF.

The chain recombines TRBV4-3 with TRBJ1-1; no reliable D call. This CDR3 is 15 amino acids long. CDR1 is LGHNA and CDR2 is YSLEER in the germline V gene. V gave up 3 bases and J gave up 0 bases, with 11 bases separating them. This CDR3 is CASSQGISLNTEAFF. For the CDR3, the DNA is TGCGCCAGCAGCCAGGGAATCAGCCTGAACACTGAAGCTTTCTTT.

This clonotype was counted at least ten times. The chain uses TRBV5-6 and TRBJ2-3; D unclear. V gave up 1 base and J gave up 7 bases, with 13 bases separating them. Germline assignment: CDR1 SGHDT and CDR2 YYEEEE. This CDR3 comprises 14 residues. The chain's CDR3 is CASSLYQAVNTQYF. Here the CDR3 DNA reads TGTGCCAGCAGCTTGTACCAGGCGGTTAATACGCAGTATTTT.

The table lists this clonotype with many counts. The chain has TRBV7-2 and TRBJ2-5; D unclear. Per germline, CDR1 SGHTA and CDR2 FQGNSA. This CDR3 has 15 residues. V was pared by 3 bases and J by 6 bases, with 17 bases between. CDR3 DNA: TGTGCCAGCAGCTTCACTTTTGTAGGGCCAAAGACCCAGTACTTC. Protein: CASSFTFVGPKTQYF.

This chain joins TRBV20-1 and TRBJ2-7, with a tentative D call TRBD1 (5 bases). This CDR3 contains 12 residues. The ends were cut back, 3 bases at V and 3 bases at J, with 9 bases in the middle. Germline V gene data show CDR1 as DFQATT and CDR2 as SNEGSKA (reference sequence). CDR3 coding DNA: TGCAGTGCTAGTGATGACAGCTACGAGCAGTACGTC. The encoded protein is CSASDDSYEQYV.